This T cell receptor beta chain was sequenced for a study of molecular identifiers for immune sequencing clone quantification. Study-level findings and limits: Whereas naive cells kept under 1% of molecules in clones above 20 RNA copies, such clones held over 97% in effectors. A single cell's spiked Jurkat TCR RNA was reportedly detectable among 950,000 to 1,000,000 naive cells.

This clonotype was observed a few times. Its antigen is unknown. With listed TCR primers and previously described methods, bulk TCR libraries were prepared. A single record per CDR3 protein comes from TCRdb applying MiXCR to the PCR reads. The repertoire holds about 320,000 distinct CDR3 sequences, with about a quarter as singletons. CD8+CD4-CCR7+CD45RA+ sorting gave the naive CD8 T cells. This CDR3 region has 16 residues. Trimming cost V 1 base and J 0 bases, with 11 bases left between them. Looked up from germline, CDR1 is MDHEN and CDR2 is SYDVKM. This receptor was identified in a human donor in good health. Some libraries in this study had Jurkat cell RNA spiked in. The sequencing input was naive CD8+ T cells from blood, with Jurkat cell RNA spiked in. Subset described: FACS-sorted CD8+CD4-CCR7+CD45RA+ naive T cells. The rearrangement links TRBV28 to TRBJ2-3; D perhaps matches TRBD2 (5 bases). CDR3 amino acids: CASSLFRETSTDTQYF. The DNA for the CDR3 is TGTGCCAGCAGTTTATTCCGGGAAACTAGCACAGATACGCAGTATTTT.